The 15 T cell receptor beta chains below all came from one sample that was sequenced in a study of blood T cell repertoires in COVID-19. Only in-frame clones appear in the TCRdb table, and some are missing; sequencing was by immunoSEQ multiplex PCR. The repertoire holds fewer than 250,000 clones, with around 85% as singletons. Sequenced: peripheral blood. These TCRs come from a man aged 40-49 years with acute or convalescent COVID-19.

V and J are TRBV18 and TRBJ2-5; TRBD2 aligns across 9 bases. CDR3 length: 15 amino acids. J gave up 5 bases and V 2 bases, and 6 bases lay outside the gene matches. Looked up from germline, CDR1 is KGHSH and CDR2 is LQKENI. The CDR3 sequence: CASSPRGTSSETQYF. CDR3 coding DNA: TGTGCCAGCTCACCAAGGGGGACTAGCTCGGAGACCCAGTACTTC.

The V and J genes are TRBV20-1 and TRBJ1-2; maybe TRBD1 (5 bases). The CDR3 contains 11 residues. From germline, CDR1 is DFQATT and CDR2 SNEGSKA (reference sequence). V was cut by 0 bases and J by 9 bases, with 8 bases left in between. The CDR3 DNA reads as TGCAGTGCTAGAGACAGGGTGAGCTACACCTTC. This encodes CSARDRVSYTF.

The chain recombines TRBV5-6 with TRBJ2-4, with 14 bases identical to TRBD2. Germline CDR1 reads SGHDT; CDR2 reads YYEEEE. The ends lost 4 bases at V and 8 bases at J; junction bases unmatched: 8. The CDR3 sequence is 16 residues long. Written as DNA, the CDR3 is TGTGCCAGCAGCCCGGGACTAGCGGGGGTTATGGACATTCAGTACTTC. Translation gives CASSPGLAGVMDIQYF.

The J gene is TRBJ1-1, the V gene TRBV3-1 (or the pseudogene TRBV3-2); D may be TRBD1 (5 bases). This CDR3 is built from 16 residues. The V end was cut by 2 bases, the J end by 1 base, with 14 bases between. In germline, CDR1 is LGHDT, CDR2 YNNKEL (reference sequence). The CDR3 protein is CASSQTPYQGNTEAFF. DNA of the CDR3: TGTGCCAGCAGCCAAACCCCCTACCAGGGGAACACTGAAGCTTTCTTT.

Written as DNA, the CDR3 is TGTGCCAGCAGCTTAGTGTCAGGGTTGCTGCAAGAGACCCAGTACTTC. This codes for CASSLVSGLLQETQYF. The rearrangement uses TRBV7-9 and TRBJ2-5; D possibly corresponds to TRBD1 (5 bases). Trimming cost V 1 base and J 2 bases, with 14 bases left between them. The CDR3 totals 16 residues. CDR1 and CDR2 (germline): SEHNR, FQNEAQ (reference sequence).

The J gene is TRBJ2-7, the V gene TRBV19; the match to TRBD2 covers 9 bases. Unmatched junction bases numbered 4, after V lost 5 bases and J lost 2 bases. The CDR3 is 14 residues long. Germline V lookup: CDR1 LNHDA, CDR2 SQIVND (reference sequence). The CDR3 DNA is TGTGCCAGTAGTGTTAGCGGGAGCACCTACGAGCAGTACTTC. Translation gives CASSVSGSTYEQYF. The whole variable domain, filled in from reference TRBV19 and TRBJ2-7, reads DGGITQSPKYLFRKEGQNVTLSCEQNLNHDAMYWYRQDPGQGLRLIYYSQIVNDFQKGDIAEGYSVSREKKESFPLTVTSAQKNPTAFYLCASSVSGSTYEQYFGPGTRLTVT.

The CDR3 loop is CASSYATDLYEQYF. The CDR3 DNA reads TGTGCCAGCAGCTACGCGACAGACCTCTACGAGCAGTACTTC. This chain links TRBV7-2 with TRBJ2-7, with D possibly matching TRBD1 (5 bases). This CDR3 region has 14 residues. Trimming stripped 4 bases from V and 3 bases from J, with 13 bases between. The germline CDR1 and CDR2 sequences are SGHTA and FQGNSA.

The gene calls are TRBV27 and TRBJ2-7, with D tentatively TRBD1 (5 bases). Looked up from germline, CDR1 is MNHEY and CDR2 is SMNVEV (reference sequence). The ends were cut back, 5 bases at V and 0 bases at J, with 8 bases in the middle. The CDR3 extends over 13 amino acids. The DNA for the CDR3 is TGTGCCAGCAGTCCGACAGTCTCCTACGAGCAGTACTTC. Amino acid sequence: CASSPTVSYEQYF.

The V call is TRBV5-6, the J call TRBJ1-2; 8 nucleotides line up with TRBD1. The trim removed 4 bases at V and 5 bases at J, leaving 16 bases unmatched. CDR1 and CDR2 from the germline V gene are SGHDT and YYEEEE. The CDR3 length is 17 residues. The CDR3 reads CASSDRGELYPSYGYTF. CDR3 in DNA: TGTGCCAGCAGCGACAGGGGTGAATTATACCCCTCTTATGGCTACACCTTC.

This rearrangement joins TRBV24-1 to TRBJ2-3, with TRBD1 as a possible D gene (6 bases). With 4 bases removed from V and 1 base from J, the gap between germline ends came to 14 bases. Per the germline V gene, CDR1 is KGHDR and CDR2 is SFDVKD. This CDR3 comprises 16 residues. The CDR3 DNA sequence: TGTGCCACCAGTGAAACCTTGGCAGGGGGCACAGATACGCAGTATTTT. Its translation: CATSETLAGGTDTQYF.

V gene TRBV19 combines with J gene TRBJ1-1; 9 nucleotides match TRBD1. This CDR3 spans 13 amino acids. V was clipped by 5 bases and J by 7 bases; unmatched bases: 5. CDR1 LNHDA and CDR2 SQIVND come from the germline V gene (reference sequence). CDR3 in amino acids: CASSVTGGIEAFF. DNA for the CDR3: TGTGCCAGTAGTGTGACAGGGGGGATTGAAGCTTTCTTT. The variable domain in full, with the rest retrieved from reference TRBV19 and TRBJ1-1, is DGGITQSPKYLFRKEGQNVTLSCEQNLNHDAMYWYRQDPGQGLRLIYYSQIVNDFQKGDIAEGYSVSREKKESFPLTVTSAQKNPTAFYLCASSVTGGIEAFFGQGTRLTVV.

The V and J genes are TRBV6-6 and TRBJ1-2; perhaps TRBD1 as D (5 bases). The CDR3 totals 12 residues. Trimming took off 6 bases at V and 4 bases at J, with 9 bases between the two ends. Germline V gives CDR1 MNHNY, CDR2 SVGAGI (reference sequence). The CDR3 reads CASSPGGYGYTF. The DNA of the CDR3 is TGTGCCAGCAGCCCCGGGGGCTATGGCTACACCTTC.

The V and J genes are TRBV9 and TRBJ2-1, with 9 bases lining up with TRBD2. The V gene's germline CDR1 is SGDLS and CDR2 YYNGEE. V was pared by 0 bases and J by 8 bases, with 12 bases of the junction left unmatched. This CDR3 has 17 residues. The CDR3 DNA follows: TGTGCCAGCAGCGTAGCTACAAGGGCTAGCGGGACCTATGAGCAGTTCTTC. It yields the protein CASSVATRASGTYEQFF.

The CDR3 reads CASSQGTGDGQPQHF. The CDR3 DNA is TGTGCCAGCAGCCAGGGGACAGGGGACGGTCAGCCCCAGCATTTT. This chain links TRBV3-1 (or the pseudogene TRBV3-2) with TRBJ1-5, with 10 bases identical to TRBD1. Germline loops: CDR1 LGHDT, CDR2 YNNKEL (reference sequence). This CDR3 is built from 15 residues. V lost 3 bases, J lost 6 bases, and 5 bases stayed unmatched.

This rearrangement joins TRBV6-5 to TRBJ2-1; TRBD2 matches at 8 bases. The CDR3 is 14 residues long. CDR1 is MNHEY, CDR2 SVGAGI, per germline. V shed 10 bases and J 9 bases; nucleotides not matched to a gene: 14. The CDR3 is CATMEGTRTVEQFF. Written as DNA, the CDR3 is TGTGCCACCATGGAGGGGACTAGGACGGTTGAGCAGTTCTTC.